This T cell receptor beta chain was captured by sequencing in a study of blood T cell repertoires in COVID-19. Some clones are missing from TCRdb's copy, which holds only in-frame ones; the method was immunoSEQ multiplex PCR. This table has about 160,000 clones, roughly 84% appearing once. This clone was detected only once. Grouping used clinical history reported by participants in a survey and questionnaire. Sequenced: PBMCs or T cells enriched from blood (not recorded which). This receptor was identified in a man between 60 and 75 years old who had recovered from COVID-19.

The CDR3 spells CASSQVGPGDDSPLHF. DNA for the CDR3: TGTGCCAGCAGCCAAGTAGGGCCAGGGGATGATTCACCCCTCCACTTT. This chain uses TRBV3-1 (or the pseudogene TRBV3-2) with TRBJ1-6, with a tentative D call TRBD1 (6 bases). CDR3 length: 16 residues. V lost 1 base and J lost 8, with 15 bases in between. Germline CDR1 reads LGHDT; CDR2 reads YNNKEL (reference sequence).